The 27 T cell receptor beta chains below come from one sample, sequenced in a study of long-term antiretroviral therapy in people with HIV. immunoSEQ v3.0 was run at survey level. The data were produced by immunoSEQ multiplex PCR, yet TCRdb's version contains in-frame clones alone and is incomplete. Of approximately 17,000 clones in the sample, approximately 80% were seen once. The material sequenced was unsorted PBMCs, taken 0.6 years after starting antiretroviral therapy. The receptors shown here come from a woman between 18 and 29 years old with HIV.

CDR3 sequence: CASSVGGVDSSYNEQFF. CDR3 bases: TGTGCCAGCAGCGTAGGCGGAGTTGATTCCAGCTACAATGAGCAGTTCTTC. J is TRBJ2-1 and V is TRBV9; no clear D gene. Germline V gene sequence: CDR1 SGDLS, CDR2 YYNGEE. CDR3 length equals 17 residues. Trimming left V 0 bases short and J 3 bases short, with 16 bases between.

The genes are TRBV9 and TRBJ1-1; 9 bases match TRBD1. V gave up 3 bases and J gave up 4 bases; unmatched junction bases: 7. CDR1 and CDR2 from the germline V gene are SGDLS and YYNGEE. The CDR3 length is 15 residues. The CDR3 region has the DNA TGTGCCAGCAGCGATACCGGGACAGGGATCACTGAAGCTTTCTTT. Translation gives CASSDTGTGITEAFF. Looking up the rest from reference TRBV9 and TRBJ1-1 gives the full variable domain: DSGVTQTPKHLITATGQRVTLRCSPRSGDLSVYWYQQSLDQGLQFLIQYYNGEERAKGNILERFSAQQFPDLHSELNLSSLELGDSALYFCASSDTGTGITEAFFGQGTRLTVV.

The chain has TRBV5-1 and TRBJ2-3; no clear D gene. Germline V gives CDR1 SGHRS, CDR2 YFSETQ. This CDR3 has 14 residues. Trimming removed 2 bases at V and 0 bases at J, with 7 bases between. The CDR3 DNA reads TGCGCCAGCAGCTTAGGAACTAGCACAGATACGCAGTATTTT. It encodes CASSLGTSTDTQYF.

The chain recombines TRBV29-1 with TRBJ2-1, with D possibly TRBD2 on 6 matching bases. Trimming shortened V by 6 bases and J by 7 bases, and 22 bases separated the two germline ends. CDR3 length: 15 amino acids. Germline values: CDR1 SQVTM, CDR2 ANQGSEA. CDR3 sequence (DNA): TGCAGCGTCGTTGGTGGAGGGGCTCCGTGGAATGAGCAGTTCTTC. This encodes CSVVGGGAPWNEQFF.

V usage is TRBV9 and J usage is TRBJ2-5, with a weak D call TRBD2 (5 bases). This CDR3 spans 13 amino acids. V was clipped by 1 base and J by 4 bases, with 8 bases between them. The germline V gene has CDR1 SGDLS and CDR2 YYNGEE. This CDR3 is CASSVNAGETQYF. CDR3 sequence (DNA): TGTGCCAGCAGCGTAAATGCGGGAGAGACCCAGTACTTC. The complete variable domain, with remaining parts taken from reference TRBV9 and TRBJ2-5, reads DSGVTQTPKHLITATGQRVTLRCSPRSGDLSVYWYQQSLDQGLQFLIQYYNGEERAKGNILERFSAQQFPDLHSELNLSSLELGDSALYFCASSVNAGETQYFGPGTRLLVL.

This chain connects TRBV11-2 to TRBJ1-1; D might be TRBD1 (5 bases). From germline, CDR1 is SGHAT and CDR2 FQNNGV. This CDR3 has 15 residues. V was cut by 1 base and J by 5 bases, with 14 bases left in between. In nucleotides, the CDR3 is TGTGCCAGCAGCTTAGGATCTCGGAGGGGAACTGAAGCTTTCTTT. Protein sequence: CASSLGSRRGTEAFF.

This clone was counted once. The genes are TRBV9 and TRBJ1-1, with a tentative D call TRBD1 (6 bases). In germline, CDR1 is SGDLS, CDR2 YYNGEE. The V end was cut by 4 bases, the J end by 1 base, with 14 bases between. The CDR3 consists of 15 residues. The DNA of the CDR3 is TGTGCCAGCAGCCCCTTTGGCAGGGGGAACACTGAAGCTTTCTTT. Translating it yields CASSPFGRGNTEAFF.

On this clone itself: One end of the junction varies from germline; a read error may be responsible. V usage is TRBV6-6 and J usage is TRBJ1-5; D may be TRBD1 (5 bases). In germline, CDR1 is MNHNY, CDR2 SVGAGI (reference sequence). This CDR3 comprises 15 residues. The CDR3 protein is CASRQDRGWDQPQHF. The CDR3 DNA follows: TGTGCCAGCAGACAAGACAGAGGGTGGGATCAACCCCAGCATTTT.

This clone is large. V usage is TRBV6-5 and J usage is TRBJ2-3; tentatively, D is TRBD2 (5 bases). V dropped 2 bases and J dropped 6 bases, with 12 bases sitting between them. CDR3 length equals 14 residues. Germline V gives CDR1 MNHEY, CDR2 SVGAGI. Here the CDR3 DNA reads TGTGCCAGCAGTTACGACCCGGGAAGCGATACGCAGTATTTT. Its translation: CASSYDPGSDTQYF.

This clone was seen once. V and J are TRBV9 and TRBJ2-1, with D perhaps TRBD2 (6 bases). The CDR3 runs 14 residues. The ends were cut back, 0 bases at V and 8 bases at J, with 12 bases in the middle. From germline, CDR1 is SGDLS and CDR2 YYNGEE. The CDR3 reads CASSVVGGSDEQFF. DNA for the CDR3: TGTGCCAGCAGCGTAGTGGGGGGTTCCGATGAGCAGTTCTTC.

The CDR3 region is CASYRTGSTYEQYF. The DNA for the CDR3 is TGTGCCAGCTATAGAACCGGGTCGACCTACGAGCAGTACTTC. The chain combines TRBV7-9 with TRBJ2-7, with D hard to call. Germline V CDR1 and CDR2: SEHNR, FQNEAQ (reference sequence). Trimming shortened V by 8 bases and J by 2 bases, and 16 bases separated the two germline ends. The CDR3 has 14 amino acids.

V usage is TRBV7-3 and J usage is TRBJ2-1; 10 positions match TRBD2. Germline CDR1 is SGHTA and CDR2 is FQGTGA. The ends lost 0 bases at V and 4 bases at J; junction bases unmatched: 15. The CDR3 totals 20 residues. This CDR3 reads CASSLTPPSLAGVKYNEQFF. CDR3 in DNA: TGTGCCAGCAGCTTAACTCCCCCCTCTCTAGCGGGGGTTAAATACAATGAGCAGTTCTTC.

This chain joins TRBV5-1 and TRBJ2-1; D is undetermined. The V end lost 2 bases, the J end lost 7 bases, and 16 bases lay between the germline ends. In germline, CDR1 is SGHRS, CDR2 YFSETQ. The CDR3 loop spans 15 amino acids. CDR3 in amino acids: CASSFPEGRLNEQFF. The CDR3 coding sequence is TGCGCCAGCAGCTTTCCCGAAGGACGGCTTAATGAGCAGTTCTTC.

The genes are TRBV4-2 and TRBJ1-2; possibly TRBD1 for D (5 bases). This CDR3 contains 15 residues. The V gene's germline CDR1 is LGHNA and CDR2 YNFKEQ. Deletions cut 5 bases from V and 6 bases from J, with 19 bases between. CDR3 in DNA: TGTGCCAGCAGCTTAGGGGACTTCGGCACGCATGGCTACACCTTC. This sequence encodes CASSLGDFGTHGYTF.

The chain's CDR3 is CASSIIWDRVTEAFF. CDR3 in DNA: TGTGCCAGTAGTATAATATGGGACAGGGTCACTGAAGCTTTCTTT. The chain joins TRBV19 to TRBJ1-1; 9 bases agree with TRBD1. CDR1 LNHDA and CDR2 SQIVND come from the germline V gene (reference sequence). Trimming removed 2 bases from V and 4 bases from J; junction bases left unmatched: 5. The CDR3 covers 15 residues.

The chain uses TRBV29-1 and TRBJ1-5; 7 bases agree with TRBD1. Germline loops: CDR1 SQVTM, CDR2 ANQGSEA. The CDR3 runs to 16 residues. V shed 2 bases and J 2 bases; nucleotides not matched to a gene: 9. The CDR3, as DNA: TGCAGCGTTGAATTCACAGGGGCAGGGGGCAATCAGCCCCAGCATTTT. Amino acid sequence: CSVEFTGAGGNQPQHF.

The rearrangement links TRBV7-3 to TRBJ2-3, with TRBD2 identical over 10 bases. From germline, CDR1 is SGHTA and CDR2 FQGTGA. V lost 4 bases and J lost 4; bases outside the gene matches: 2. The length of the CDR3 is 14 residues. The CDR3 DNA is TGTGCCAGCAGCTACGGACTAGCGGCAGATACGCAGTATTTT. Encoded protein: CASSYGLAADTQYF.

This chain uses TRBV6-5 with TRBJ2-4; no clear D. CDR3 size: 13 residues. V lost 0 bases and J 7 bases, leaving 7 bases between the germline ends. Germline CDR1 MNHEY, CDR2 SVGAGI. The CDR3 DNA reads TGTGCCAGCAGTTACTCAGTCCAGAACATTCAGTACTTC. This translates into CASSYSVQNIQYF.

The rearrangement uses TRBV14 and TRBJ2-7; the match to TRBD1 covers 9 bases. Trimming removed 1 base from V and 7 bases from J; junction bases left unmatched: 11. Germline loops: CDR1 SGHDN, CDR2 FVKESK. The CDR3 totals 16 residues. As DNA, the CDR3 is TGTGCCAGCAGCCAAGCCCCCGGGACAGGGTCGGGGGAGCAGTACTTC. Its translation is CASSQAPGTGSGEQYF. The whole variable domain, remainder taken from reference TRBV14 and TRBJ2-7, is EAGVTQFPSHSVIEKGQTVTLRCDPISGHDNLYWYRRVMGKEIKFLLHFVKESKQDESGMPNNRFLAERTGGTYSTLKVQPAELEDSGVYFCASSQAPGTGSGEQYFGPGTRLTVT.

The J gene is TRBJ1-2, the V gene TRBV27; 8 bases are a match to TRBD1. The germline gives CDR1 MNHEY, CDR2 SMNVEV (reference sequence). V gave up 0 bases and J gave up 4 bases; unmatched junction bases: 7. The CDR3 covers 16 residues. Here the CDR3 DNA reads TGTGCCAGCAGTTTATCGATTGGACAGGGAGCCTATGGCTACACCTTC. Its protein is CASSLSIGQGAYGYTF.

The chain combines TRBV18 with TRBJ1-2, with no clear D. Germline CDR1 reads KGHSH; CDR2 reads LQKENI. V was cut by 0 bases and J by 5 bases, with 7 bases left in between. This CDR3 is 13 amino acids long. CDR3 DNA: TGTGCCAGCTCACCACCGGGCGAGTATGGCTACACCTTC. Its translation is CASSPPGEYGYTF.

V and J are TRBV4-1 and TRBJ2-3, with 8 bases matching TRBD2. The germline CDR1 and CDR2 sequences are MGHRA and YSYEKL. The V segment lost 2 bases and the J segment 0 bases; nucleotides outside the gene matches: 4. The CDR3 is made up of 16 amino acids. In DNA, the CDR3 is TGCGCCAGCAGCCAATTTAGCGGGACTAGCACAGATACGCAGTATTTT. It specifies CASSQFSGTSTDTQYF.

The genes are TRBV10-3 and TRBJ2-2; TRBD1 matches at 9 bases. The CDR3 is 15 residues long. Per the germline V gene, CDR1 is ENHRY and CDR2 is SYGVKD. Trimming cost V 6 bases and J 4 bases; bases outside gene matches: 6. The CDR3 nucleotides read TGTGCCATCAGGGGACAGGGAGGTTTCACCGGGGAGCTGTTTTTT. This gives the protein CAIRGQGGFTGELFF.

J is TRBJ1-2 and V is TRBV7-9, with D perhaps matching TRBD1 (5 bases). CDR1 SEHNR and CDR2 FQNEAQ come from the germline V gene (reference sequence). This CDR3 contains 13 residues. The V end lost 0 bases, the J end lost 8 bases, and 10 bases lay between the germline ends. Written as DNA, the CDR3 is TGTGCCAGCAGCTTAGCAGGGGCGCTGGGCTACACCTTC. Translating gives CASSLAGALGYTF. Looking up the rest from reference TRBV7-9 and TRBJ1-2 gives the full variable domain: DTGVSQNPRHKITKRGQNVTFRCDPISEHNRLYWYRQTLGQGPEFLTYFQNEAQLEKSRLLSDRFSAERPKGSFSTLEIQRTEQGDSAMYLCASSLAGALGYTFGSGTRLTVV.

This clone was recorded only once. The CDR3 DNA reads as TGTGCCAGCAGCTCTGGACTAGCGGGAGGTCCCTTCGCCGCCAATGAGCAGTTCTTC. It specifies CASSSGLAGGPFAANEQFF. This rearrangement joins TRBV7-9 to TRBJ2-1; 14 nucleotides align to TRBD2. The CDR3 runs 19 residues. Germline trimming cut 4 bases from V and 6 bases from J; bases unmatched to any gene: 14. CDR1 is SEHNR and CDR2 is FQNEAQ in the germline V gene (reference sequence). Supplemented by reference TRBV7-9 and TRBJ2-1, the full variable domain reads DTGVSQNPRHKITKRGQNVTFRCDPISEHNRLYWYRQTLGQGPEFLTYFQNEAQLEKSRLLSDRFSAERPKGSFSTLEIQRTEQGDSAMYLCASSSGLAGGPFAANEQFFGPGTRLTVL.

Only one count was recorded for this clone. This chain joins TRBV19 and TRBJ2-2; D uncertain. Germline CDR1 and CDR2: LNHDA and SQIVND (reference sequence). The CDR3 consists of 15 residues. V shed 7 bases and J shed 3 bases, with 15 bases lying between them. The CDR3 protein is CASTPSDTHTGELFF. CDR3 coding DNA: TGTGCCAGTACCCCCTCCGACACTCACACCGGGGAGCTGTTTTTT.

This clone was counted a single time. CDR3: CAWSVIGYEQYF. The CDR3 DNA sequence: TGTGCCTGGAGTGTAATTGGTTACGAGCAGTACTTC. V usage is TRBV30 and J usage is TRBJ2-7; D remains ambiguous. Germline loops: CDR1 GTSNPN, CDR2 SVGIG (reference sequence). V dropped 0 bases and J dropped 4 bases, with 7 bases sitting between them. The CDR3 has 12 residues.